A single sample gave rise to the 32 T cell receptor beta chains below, sequenced in a study of cytomegalovirus exposure and HLA in healthy donors. Vbeta (60) and Jbeta (13) primers were used in the PCR. Method: immunoSEQ multiplex PCR; TCRdb's copy keeps in-frame clones and lacks some. This sample yields 110,000 or so clones, of which 75% to 85% are seen a single time; roughly 6% belongs to the top ten. The specimen sequenced was PBMCs. These receptors all come from a man between 18 and 35 years old in good health and CMV-seronegative.

The gene calls are TRBV11-2 and TRBJ1-2; 12 positions match TRBD1. CDR1 is SGHAT and CDR2 is FQNNGV in the germline V gene. This CDR3 is 14 amino acids long. Losses at the gene ends were 5 bases for V and 8 bases for J; bases not matched to a gene: 6. In DNA form, the CDR3 reads TGTGCCAGCAGCGGGGGACAGGGGGCGGAAGGCTACACCTTC. Translation gives CASSGGQGAEGYTF.

This clone was seen a few times. V and J are TRBV5-4 and TRBJ2-7, with 9 bases fitting TRBD1. This CDR3 is built from 14 residues. The germline V gene has CDR1 SGHNT and CDR2 YYREEE (reference sequence). The V segment lost 5 bases and the J segment 5 bases; nucleotides outside the gene matches: 8. This CDR3 reads CASRYRDRENEQYF. The CDR3 bases are TGTGCCAGCAGATACCGGGACAGGGAAAACGAGCAGTACTTC.

The CDR3 nucleotides read TGCGCCAGCAGCTCCACTCGACTAGCCGATGAGCAGTTCTTC. This encodes CASSSTRLADEQFF. This rearrangement joins TRBV5-1 to TRBJ2-1; 7 positions agree with TRBD2. CDR1 and CDR2 from the germline V gene are SGHRS and YFSETQ. The CDR3 spans 14 residues. V lost 3 bases, J lost 8 bases, and 8 bases stayed unmatched.

This rearrangement joins TRBV30 to TRBJ2-1, with D perhaps matching TRBD1 (5 bases). Germline V gene sequence: CDR1 GTSNPN, CDR2 SVGIG (reference sequence). The V and J ends lost 4 bases and 3 bases respectively, with 7 bases between them. This CDR3 is 12 amino acids long. CDR3 sequence: CAWTGYYNEQFF. DNA of the CDR3: TGTGCCTGGACAGGGTACTACAATGAGCAGTTCTTC.

This sequence joins TRBV4-3 and TRBJ2-1, with a weak D call TRBD2 (5 bases). This CDR3 region has 17 residues. The germline gives CDR1 LGHNA, CDR2 YSLEER. Trimming took off 1 base at V and 4 bases at J, with 17 bases between the two ends. CDR3 protein: CASSQGRFREPYNEQFF. As DNA, the CDR3 is TGCGCCAGCAGCCAAGGTCGCTTCCGGGAACCTTACAATGAGCAGTTCTTC.

The V gene is TRBV10-3, the J gene TRBJ2-7; 7 nucleotides match TRBD2. The V gene end was trimmed by 4 bases and the J gene end by 5 bases; junction bases not matched to a gene: 5. The CDR3 is 13 residues long. Germline V gene sequence: CDR1 ENHRY, CDR2 SYGVKD. DNA of the CDR3: TGTGCCATCAGTGTGGAGACTAGCAACGAGCAGTACTTC. It encodes CAISVETSNEQYF.

This rearrangement joins TRBV7-2 to TRBJ2-1, with 14 bases aligning to TRBD2. The V and J ends lost 5 bases and 9 bases, in that order; junction bases with no gene match: 9. From germline, CDR1 is SGHTA and CDR2 FQGNSA. This CDR3 region has 16 residues. CDR3 amino acids: CASSARLAGGPGEQFF. The CDR3 nucleotides read TGTGCCAGCAGCGCCCGACTAGCGGGAGGGCCGGGTGAGCAGTTCTTC.

The rearrangement links TRBV11-2 to TRBJ1-2; 8 bases are a match to TRBD1. V shed 1 base, J shed 8 bases, and the junction held 9 bases outside the gene matches. CDR3 length equals 15 residues. Germline V gene lookup returns CDR1 SGHAT and CDR2 FQNNGV. CDR3: CASSLASTGGWGYTF. CDR3 DNA: TGTGCCAGCAGCTTAGCCTCTACAGGGGGATGGGGCTACACCTTC.

The chain is built from TRBV7-9 and TRBJ2-7, with TRBD1 as a possible D gene (6 bases). V gave up 5 bases and J gave up 5 bases, with 16 bases separating them. The germline V gene encodes CDR1 SEHNR and CDR2 FQNEAQ (reference sequence). The CDR3 loop spans 14 amino acids. The DNA of the CDR3 is TGTGCCAGCAGCCCTCCAGGGGCGGGCCACGAGCAGTACTTC. It codes for CASSPPGAGHEQYF.

This clone was observed once. Because the CDR3's place on the DNA is in doubt, the DNA is left out and the CDR3 is given as listed by TCRdb. The rearrangement links TRBV27 to TRBJ1-2; TRBD1, as called in the table, went unchecked against the DNA. Germline V gene data show CDR1 as MNHEY and CDR2 as SMNVEV (reference sequence). Both ends counted, the CDR3 spans 21 residues. The CDR3: CASSPQGHRFLAGDRIYGYTF.

This clone was detected only a few times. This chain uses TRBV7-9 with TRBJ2-7, with 9 bases lining up with TRBD1. The CDR3 runs to 15 residues. Germline CDR1 and CDR2: SEHNR and FQNEAQ (reference sequence). The J segment lost 2 bases and the V segment lost 5 bases, leaving 7 bases of the junction unmatched. CDR3 sequence reads: CASSLGQGFAYEQYF. The DNA for the CDR3 is TGTGCCAGCAGCCTAGGACAGGGGTTTGCCTACGAGCAGTACTTC.

This chain connects TRBV5-6 to TRBJ2-2, with TRBD1 matching 7 bases. With V trimmed by 0 bases and J by 8 bases, 1 base remained unmatched. The CDR3 runs 13 residues. Germline V lookup: CDR1 SGHDT, CDR2 YYEEEE. The CDR3 here is CASSLAGGGELFF. The DNA for the CDR3 is TGTGCCAGCAGCTTGGCAGGGGGAGGGGAGCTGTTTTTT.

This rearrangement joins TRBV6-5 to TRBJ1-5; TRBD1 matches 9 bases. Germline lookup yields CDR1 MNHEY and CDR2 SVGAGI. This CDR3 contains 14 residues. J gave up 3 bases and V 6 bases, and 3 bases lay outside the gene matches. The CDR3 DNA sequence: TGTGCCAGCAGGGGGACAGGGAACAATCAGCCCCAGCATTTT. This sequence encodes CASRGTGNNQPQHF.

V and J are TRBV15 and TRBJ1-2, with D uncertain. Trimming removed 1 base from V and 8 bases from J, with 11 bases in between. The CDR3 is 13 amino acids. Germline V gene sequence: CDR1 LNHNV, CDR2 YYDKDF (reference sequence). CDR3 protein: CATSRVLGGGYTF. CDR3 in DNA: TGTGCCACCAGCAGAGTTTTGGGCGGGGGCTACACCTTC.

The chain has TRBV19 and TRBJ1-5; D not resolved. Deletions cut 6 bases from V and 1 base from J, with 13 bases between. This CDR3 comprises 15 residues. Germline CDR1 reads LNHDA; CDR2 reads SQIVND (reference sequence). The CDR3 DNA follows: TGTGCCAGTAGGGGAGAGGAAGCCAGCAATCAGCCCCAGCATTTT. Its translation: CASRGEEASNQPQHF.

The gene calls are TRBV7-3 and TRBJ2-5; TRBD1 matches 8 bases. CDR1 is SGHTA and CDR2 is FQGTGA in the germline V gene. Trimming at V came to 2 bases and at J to 3 bases, leaving 5 bases not matched to a gene. This CDR3 contains 15 residues. CDR3 in DNA: TGTGCCAGCAGCTTAGGCGACAGGGGAGAAGAGACCCAGTACTTC. Translation gives CASSLGDRGEETQYF.

The genes are TRBV7-2 and TRBJ2-5; 8 nucleotides align to TRBD1. J was trimmed by 6 bases and V by 11 bases; bases with no gene match: 8. The germline V gene has CDR1 SGHTA and CDR2 FQGNSA. This CDR3 comprises 12 residues. The CDR3 sequence: CASFDRGKTQYF. CDR3 in DNA: TGTGCCTCTTTCGACAGGGGAAAGACCCAGTACTTC.

V and J are TRBV29-1 and TRBJ2-7, with TRBD1 matching over 10 bases. J lost 3 bases, V lost 2 bases, and 4 bases had no gene match. The CDR3 sequence is 14 residues long. CDR1 and CDR2 (germline): SQVTM, ANQGSEA. The CDR3 bases are TGCAGCGTTGAAAGGACAGGGGGTCTCTACGAGCAGTACTTC. Translation: CSVERTGGLYEQYF.

The chain carries TRBV9 and TRBJ1-1; D might be TRBD1 (5 bases). There are 15 residues in the CDR3. Germline CDR1 reads SGDLS; CDR2 reads YYNGEE. V dropped 0 bases and J dropped 4 bases, with 13 bases sitting between them. The CDR3 nucleotides are TGTGCCAGCAGCGTAGTTGGGGCGGGAGGCACTGAAGCTTTCTTT. Amino acids: CASSVVGAGGTEAFF. The full variable domain, rest sourced from reference TRBV9 and TRBJ1-1, is DSGVTQTPKHLITATGQRVTLRCSPRSGDLSVYWYQQSLDQGLQFLIQYYNGEERAKGNILERFSAQQFPDLHSELNLSSLELGDSALYFCASSVVGAGGTEAFFGQGTRLTVV.

The chain couples TRBV12-5 to TRBJ2-1; 7 nucleotides agree with TRBD2. The CDR3 has 17 amino acids. With V trimmed by 5 bases and J by 2 bases, 12 bases remained unmatched. The V gene's germline CDR1 is LGHNT and CDR2 FRNRAP. The CDR3 region is CASGTRFAGVTYNEQFF. The CDR3 nucleotides read TGTGCTAGTGGTACCCGCTTCGCGGGAGTAACCTACAATGAGCAGTTCTTC.

This chain links TRBV13 with TRBJ1-2; possible D gene TRBD1, 5 bases. With 5 bases removed from V and 3 bases from J, the gap between germline ends came to 7 bases. The germline V gene has CDR1 PRHDT and CDR2 FYEKMQ (reference sequence). This CDR3 is built from 12 residues. DNA of the CDR3: TGTGCCAGCAGCCCGACAGACTATGGCTACACCTTC. Protein sequence: CASSPTDYGYTF.

The chain links TRBV11-2 to TRBJ1-1, with 12 nucleotides matching TRBD1. J lost 7 bases, V lost 1 base, and 10 bases had no gene match. The length of the CDR3 is 17 residues. Germline assignment: CDR1 SGHAT and CDR2 FQNNGV. Written as DNA, the CDR3 is TGTGCCAGCAGCTTAGGCCGCCGGGACAGGGGGCTTTTTGAAGCTTTCTTT. Encoded protein: CASSLGRRDRGLFEAFF.

This clone occurred once. The CDR3 reads CASNRLAESTDTQYF. In DNA, the CDR3 is TGCGCCAGCAACAGACTAGCGGAAAGCACAGATACGCAGTATTTT. The chain recombines TRBV5-1 with TRBJ2-3; 9 nucleotides line up with TRBD2. CDR1 SGHRS and CDR2 YFSETQ come from the germline V gene. The CDR3 covers 15 residues. J gave up 0 bases and V 6 bases, and 5 bases lay outside the gene matches.

J is TRBJ1-1 and V is TRBV30, with 7 nucleotides matching TRBD1. The V and J ends lost 0 bases and 3 bases, in that order; junction bases with no gene match: 13. Germline values: CDR1 GTSNPN, CDR2 SVGIG (reference sequence). The CDR3 totals 17 residues. The CDR3 DNA sequence: TGTGCCTGGAGTGTGCCGGGGACAGCAAGAGGAGACACTGAAGCTTTCTTT. The encoded protein is CAWSVPGTARGDTEAFF.

This rearrangement joins TRBV13 to TRBJ1-1; a weak D match, TRBD1 (6 bases). Germline values: CDR1 PRHDT, CDR2 FYEKMQ (reference sequence). CDR3 length: 12 amino acids. V lost 8 bases, J lost 5 bases, and 12 bases lay in between. CDR3 DNA sequence: TGTGCCAGCGATAGGGGGGGTACTGAAGCTTTCTTT. Translation: CASDRGGTEAFF.

The table lists this clone with a count of one. This chain joins TRBV12-5 and TRBJ2-5, with 8 bases matching TRBD2. The CDR3 consists of 22 residues. Trimming at V came to 2 bases and at J to 5 bases, leaving 28 bases not matched to a gene. The germline CDR1 and CDR2 sequences are LGHNT and FRNRAP. CDR3 sequence reads: CASGLPRPHSGATAGVYETQYF. CDR3 sequence (DNA): TGTGCTAGTGGTTTGCCACGACCCCATAGCGGGGCAACAGCGGGTGTTTACGAGACCCAGTACTTC.

This chain joins TRBV19 and TRBJ2-7, with D possibly TRBD1 on 6 matching bases. The V gene's germline CDR1 is LNHDA and CDR2 SQIVND (reference sequence). Trimming took off 3 bases at V and 6 bases at J, with 15 bases between the two ends. The CDR3 runs to 14 residues. CDR3 nucleotide sequence: TGTGCCAGTAGTATCCGGGGCAGGGGCGCCGAGCAGTACTTC. Translating gives CASSIRGRGAEQYF. The whole variable domain, filled in from reference TRBV19 and TRBJ2-7, reads DGGITQSPKYLFRKEGQNVTLSCEQNLNHDAMYWYRQDPGQGLRLIYYSQIVNDFQKGDIAEGYSVSREKKESFPLTVTSAQKNPTAFYLCASSIRGRGAEQYFGPGTRLTVT.

This chain links TRBV6-1 with TRBJ1-2; 8 bases fit TRBD1. CDR3 length equals 14 residues. J gave up 6 bases and V 7 bases, and 10 bases lay outside the gene matches. CDR1 is MNHNS, CDR2 SASEGT, per germline. Written as DNA, the CDR3 is TGTGCCAGCACCCCTAGGGGACAGGCGAATGGCTACACCTTC. It yields the protein CASTPRGQANGYTF.

This clone was seen a handful of times. The V gene is TRBV27, the J gene TRBJ1-1; unclear D gene. The ends were cut back, 4 bases at V and 1 base at J, with 4 bases in the middle. The CDR3 extends over 12 amino acids. Germline V CDR1 and CDR2: MNHEY, SMNVEV (reference sequence). The CDR3 DNA sequence: TGTGCCAGCAGTTCAGGGAACACTGAAGCTTTCTTT. Translation: CASSSGNTEAFF.

The J gene is TRBJ2-3, the V gene TRBV10-3, with D perhaps TRBD2 (6 bases). This CDR3 region has 15 residues. Deletions cut 6 bases from V and 4 bases from J, with 17 bases between. The germline gives CDR1 ENHRY, CDR2 SYGVKD. The CDR3 region is CAISPRGTKADTQYF. CDR3 coding DNA: TGTGCCATCAGCCCCCGGGGGACGAAGGCAGATACGCAGTATTTT.

The chain links TRBV25-1 to TRBJ1-2; 7 nucleotides match TRBD1. Germline V CDR1 and CDR2: MGHDK, SYGVNS. This CDR3 is 15 amino acids long. Trimming at V came to 2 bases and at J to 8 bases, leaving 11 bases not matched to a gene. Here the CDR3 DNA reads TGTGCCAGCAGTGAACTGGGACAGTCTCCGGGGGGCTACACCTTC. As protein: CASSELGQSPGGYTF.

This chain links TRBV9 with TRBJ2-1; weak D call: TRBD2 (7 bases). Trimming cost V 3 bases and J 8 bases, with 24 bases left between them. There are 17 residues in the CDR3. Per the germline V gene, CDR1 is SGDLS and CDR2 is YYNGEE. The chain's CDR3 is CASSETLGGALGYEQFF. In DNA, the CDR3 is TGTGCCAGCAGCGAGACGTTAGGGGGGGCGCTGGGGTATGAGCAGTTCTTC. The variable domain in full, with the rest retrieved from reference TRBV9 and TRBJ2-1, is DSGVTQTPKHLITATGQRVTLRCSPRSGDLSVYWYQQSLDQGLQFLIQYYNGEERAKGNILERFSAQQFPDLHSELNLSSLELGDSALYFCASSETLGGALGYEQFFGPGTRLTVL.